This T cell receptor beta chain was profiled in a study of CD8 T cells in ankylosing spondylitis. The study, taken as a whole, reports: In ankylosing spondylitis patients, matched synovial fluid reportedly showed significant enrichment of disease-linked clones. Relatively rare in peripheral blood, disease-linked clones were also CD8+. In ankylosing spondylitis blood, a motif of seven to nine highly homologous TCR beta variants appeared characteristic. Past studies reported some motif variants in reactive arthritis synovial fluid and blood.

In its sample, this clonotype ranks as large (0.1 to 1%). Its target is unknown. CDR3 length: 14 residues. Trimming cost V 2 bases and J 1 base, with 8 bases left between them. Germline V gene sequence: CDR1 SGHDN, CDR2 FVKESK. TCRdb re-analysed the 5' RACE reads in MiXCR, keeping a single row per CDR3 protein. The table records tens of thousands of distinct CDR3 sequences, 7.9% of them present only once. The TCR sequence derives from a male donor with ankylosing spondylitis or in good health (not recorded which). V gene TRBV14 combines with J gene TRBJ1-2; D is unclear. The sequenced material came from blood. The CDR3 DNA reads TGTGCCAGCAGCCAACTAAGTAATAACTATGGCTACACCTTC. This translates into CASSQLSNNYGYTF.